This TCR beta chain was captured in a study of OX40 agonist ivuxolimab in advanced cancers. Here immunoSEQ multiplex PCR was the method, and the copy in TCRdb shows in-frame clones only, minus some. The sample contains approximately 58,000 clones, more than 80% of which appear only once. Deletions cut 5 bases from V and 7 bases from J, with 10 bases between. CDR1 and CDR2 from the germline V gene are SEHNR and FQNEAQ (reference sequence). The CDR3 length is 12 residues. The clonotype was recovered from an adult with an advanced solid tumor such as melanoma, head and neck, liver or kidney cancer. This specimen was CD4+ or CD8+ T cells sorted from blood, taken in a trial of the OX40 agonist ivuxolimab. The chain recombines TRBV7-9 with TRBJ2-3; no reliable D call. DNA of the CDR3: TGTGCCAGCAGCCCCTTAGGCCATACGCAGTATTTT. This gives the protein CASSPLGHTQYF.